In its sample, the clone carrying this T cell receptor (beta chain) was seen once. Its target is unknown. The sample belongs to a study of cytomegalovirus exposure and HLA in healthy donors. The wider study: Genotyping of 400 or so donors showed that about 83% belonged to the Caucasian-associated ancestry cluster. Findings and caveats of the study: The authors listed around 150 TCR beta chains as cytomegalovirus-associated.

Vbeta (60) and Jbeta (13) primers were used in the PCR. Assay used: immunoSEQ multiplex PCR; TCRdb lists only in-frame clones, some missing. The data contain around 150,000 clones, about 77% of them singletons. Germline CDR1 and CDR2: SNHLY and FYNNEI. The CDR3 is made up of 14 amino acids. V dropped 6 bases and J dropped 6; count of bases not matched to a gene: 10. The origin of this receptor is a man aged 18-30 years in good health and CMV-seropositive. Sequences were obtained from PBMCs. This chain uses TRBV2 with TRBJ1-1, with 7 bases matching TRBD1. CDR3 in amino acids: CASRSGTALPEAFF. In DNA, the CDR3 is TGTGCCAGCAGATCCGGGACAGCTCTTCCTGAAGCTTTCTTT.